This TCR beta chain stems from a study of T cell responses to AZD1222 COVID-19 vaccine. Clones were sequenced by immunoSEQ multiplex PCR, and TCRdb holds only the in-frame ones, with some missing. The sample has approximately 91,000 clones; about 88% are singletons. The CDR3 runs 16 residues. Germline assignment: CDR1 KGHSH and CDR2 LQKENI. Trimming removed 4 bases from V and 3 bases from J; junction bases left unmatched: 11. The chain has TRBV18 and TRBJ1-1; 7 positions match TRBD1. The TCR comes from an adult in good health. The sample consisted of peripheral blood, taken on day 0 of AZD1222 vaccination. CDR3 coding DNA: TGTGCCAGCTCACTCTCTGCTCCGACAGGGTACACTGAAGCTTTCTTT. Amino acid sequence: CASSLSAPTGYTEAFF.